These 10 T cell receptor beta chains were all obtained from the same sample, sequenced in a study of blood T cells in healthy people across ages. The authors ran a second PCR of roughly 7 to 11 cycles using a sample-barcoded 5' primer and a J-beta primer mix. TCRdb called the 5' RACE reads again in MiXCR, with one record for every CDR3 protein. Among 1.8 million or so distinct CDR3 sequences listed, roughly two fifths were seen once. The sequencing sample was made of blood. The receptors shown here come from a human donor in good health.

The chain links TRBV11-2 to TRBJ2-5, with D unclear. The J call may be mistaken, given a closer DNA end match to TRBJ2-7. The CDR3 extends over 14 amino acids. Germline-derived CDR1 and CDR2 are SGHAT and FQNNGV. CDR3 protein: CASSARPGAYEQYF. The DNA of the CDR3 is TGTGCCAGCAGCGCGAGACCTGGCGCCTACGAGCAGTACTTC.

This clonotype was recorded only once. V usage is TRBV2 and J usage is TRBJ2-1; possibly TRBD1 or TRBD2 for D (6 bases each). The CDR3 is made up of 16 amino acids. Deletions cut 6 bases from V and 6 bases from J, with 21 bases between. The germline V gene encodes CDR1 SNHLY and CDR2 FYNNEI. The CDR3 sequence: CASSERGQPGGNEQFF. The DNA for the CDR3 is TGTGCCAGCAGCGAACGGGGGCAGCCTGGAGGCAATGAGCAGTTCTTC.

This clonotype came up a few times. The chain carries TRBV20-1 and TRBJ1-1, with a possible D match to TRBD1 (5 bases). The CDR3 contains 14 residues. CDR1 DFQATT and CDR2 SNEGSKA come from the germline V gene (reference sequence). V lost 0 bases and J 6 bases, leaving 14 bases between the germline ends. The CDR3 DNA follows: TGCAGTGCTAGAGATGGGAACCAGGGTCCTGAAGCTTTCTTT. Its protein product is CSARDGNQGPEAFF.

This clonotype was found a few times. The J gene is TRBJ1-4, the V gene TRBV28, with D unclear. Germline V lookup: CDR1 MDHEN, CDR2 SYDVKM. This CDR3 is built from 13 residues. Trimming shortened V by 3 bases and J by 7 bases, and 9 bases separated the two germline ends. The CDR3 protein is CASSFLQVEKLFF. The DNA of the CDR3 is TGTGCCAGCAGTTTTTTACAAGTTGAAAAACTGTTTTTT.

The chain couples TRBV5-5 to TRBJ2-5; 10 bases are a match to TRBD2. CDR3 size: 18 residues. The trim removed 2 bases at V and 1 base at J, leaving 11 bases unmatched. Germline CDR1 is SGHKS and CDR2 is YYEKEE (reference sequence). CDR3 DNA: TGTGCCAGCAGCTTCCGGTGGACTAGCGGTCCTTTCCAAGAGACCCAGTACTTC. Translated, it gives CASSFRWTSGPFQETQYF. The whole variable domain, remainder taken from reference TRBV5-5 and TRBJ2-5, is DAGVTQSPTHLIKTRGQQVTLRCSPISGHKSVSWYQQVLGQGPQFIFQYYEKEERGRGNFPDRFSARQFPNYSSELNVNALLLGDSALYLCASSFRWTSGPFQETQYFGPGTRLLVL.

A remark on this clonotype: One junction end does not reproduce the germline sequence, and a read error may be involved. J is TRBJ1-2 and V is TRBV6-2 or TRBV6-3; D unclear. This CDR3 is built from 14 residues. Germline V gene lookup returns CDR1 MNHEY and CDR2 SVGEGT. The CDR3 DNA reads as TGTGCCAGCAGTCCTCCTCCGGAAGACTATGGCCACACCTTC. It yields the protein CASSPPPEDYGHTF.

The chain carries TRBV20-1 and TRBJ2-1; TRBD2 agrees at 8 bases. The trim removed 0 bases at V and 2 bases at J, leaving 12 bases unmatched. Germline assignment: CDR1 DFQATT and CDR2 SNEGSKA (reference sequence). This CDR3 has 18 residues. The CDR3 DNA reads TGCAGTGCTAGAGATGGGAGCGGGGGACGGGAGGCCTACAATGAGCAGTTCTTC. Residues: CSARDGSGGREAYNEQFF.

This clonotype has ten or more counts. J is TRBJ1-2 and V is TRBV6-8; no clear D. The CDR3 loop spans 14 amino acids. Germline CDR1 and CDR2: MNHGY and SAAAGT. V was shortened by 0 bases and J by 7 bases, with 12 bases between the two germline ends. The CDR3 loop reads CASSYSIGRSGYTF. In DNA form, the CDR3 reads TGTGCCAGCAGTTACTCCATCGGCAGATCTGGCTACACCTTC.

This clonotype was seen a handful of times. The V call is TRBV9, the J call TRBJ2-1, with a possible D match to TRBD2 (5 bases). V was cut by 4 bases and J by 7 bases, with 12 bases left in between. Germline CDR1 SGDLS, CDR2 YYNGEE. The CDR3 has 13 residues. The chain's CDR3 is CASSTGRGNEQFF. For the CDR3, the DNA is TGTGCCAGCAGCACGGGTCGGGGAAATGAGCAGTTCTTC.

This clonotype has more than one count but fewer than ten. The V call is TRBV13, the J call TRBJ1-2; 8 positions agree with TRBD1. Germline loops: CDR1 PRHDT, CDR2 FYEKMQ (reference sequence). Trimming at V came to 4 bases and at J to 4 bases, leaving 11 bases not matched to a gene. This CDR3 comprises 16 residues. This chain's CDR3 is CASSSDGTGGPYGYTF. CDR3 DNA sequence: TGTGCCAGCAGCTCAGATGGGACAGGCGGACCCTATGGCTACACCTTC.